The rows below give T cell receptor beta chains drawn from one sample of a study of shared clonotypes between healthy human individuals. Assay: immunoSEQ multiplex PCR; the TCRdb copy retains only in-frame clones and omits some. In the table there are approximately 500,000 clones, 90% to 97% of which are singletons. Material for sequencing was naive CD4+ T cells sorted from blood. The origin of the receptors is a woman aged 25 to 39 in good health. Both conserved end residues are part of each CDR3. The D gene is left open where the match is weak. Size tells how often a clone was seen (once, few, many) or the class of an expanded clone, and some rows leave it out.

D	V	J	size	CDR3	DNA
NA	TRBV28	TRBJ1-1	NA	CASSSPATNTEAFF	TGTGCCAGCAGTTCTCCGGCCACAAACACTGAAGCTTTCTTT
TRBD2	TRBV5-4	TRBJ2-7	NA	CASSPQTSGSISEQYF	TGTGCCAGCAGCCCCCAGACTAGCGGGAGTATCAGCGAGCAGTACTTC
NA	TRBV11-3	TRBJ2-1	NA	CASSPRTGSSYNEQFF	TGTGCCAGCAGCCCCCGCACAGGCAGCTCCTACAATGAGCAGTTCTTC
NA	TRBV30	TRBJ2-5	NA	CAWSLGTQETQYF	TGTGCCTGGAGTTTGGGGACCCAAGAGACCCAGTACTTC
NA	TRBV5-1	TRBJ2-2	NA	CASSKTRDADGELFF	TGCGCCAGCAGCAAAACCCGGGACGCCGACGGGGAGCTGTTTTTT
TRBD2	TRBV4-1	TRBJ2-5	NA	CASSQLSLAGADETQYF	TGCGCCAGCAGCCAATTGTCACTAGCGGGAGCTGATGAGACCCAGTACTTC
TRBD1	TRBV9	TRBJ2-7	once	CASSVGSGGHSEQYF	TGTGCCAGCAGCGTAGGTTCAGGGGGCCATAGCGAGCAGTACTTC
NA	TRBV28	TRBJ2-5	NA	CASLQGGGQETQYF	TGTGCCAGCCTCCAGGGAGGGGGGCAAGAGACCCAGTACTTC
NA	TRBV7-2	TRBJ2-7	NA	CASSLGSGGSYEQYF	TGTGCCAGCAGCTTAGGGAGCGGAGGCTCCTACGAGCAGTACTTC
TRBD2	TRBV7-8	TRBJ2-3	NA	CASSLGIVAGGRTDTQYF	TGTGCCAGCAGCTTAGGTATCGTGGCGGGAGGCCGCACAGATACGCAGTATTTT
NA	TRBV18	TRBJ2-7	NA	CASSDDRREQYF	TGTGCCAGCTCGGACGACAGGCGCGAGCAGTACTTC
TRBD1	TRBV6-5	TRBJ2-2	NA	CASKARGRGTGELFF	TGTGCCAGCAAGGCCAGGGGGCGCGGCACCGGGGAGCTGTTTTTT
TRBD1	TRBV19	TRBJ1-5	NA	CASSIGDRGYQPQHF	TGTGCCAGTAGTATAGGGGACAGGGGGTATCAGCCCCAGCATTTT
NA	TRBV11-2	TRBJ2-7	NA	CASSLDSGRRAYEQYF	TGTGCCAGCAGCTTAGATTCTGGCCGGCGGGCCTACGAGCAGTACTTC
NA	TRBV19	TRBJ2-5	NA	CASSIEKQSGTQYF	TGTGCCAGTAGTATAGAGAAGCAGTCGGGGACCCAGTACTTC
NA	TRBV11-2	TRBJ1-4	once	CASSLVGGSLEKLFF	TGTGCCAGCAGCTTAGTCGGCGGAAGTCTTGAAAAACTGTTTTTT
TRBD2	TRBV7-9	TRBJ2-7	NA	CASSQPASGGRAYF	TGTGCCAGCAGCCAACCGGCTAGCGGGGGCCGCGCGTACTTC
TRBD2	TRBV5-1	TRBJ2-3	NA	CASSQGLAGIGTDTQYF	TGCGCCAGCAGCCAGGGACTAGCGGGGATAGGGACAGATACGCAGTATTTT
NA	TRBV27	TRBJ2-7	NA	CASRWKPQSYEQYF	TGTGCCAGCAGGTGGAAACCCCAGTCCTACGAGCAGTACTTC
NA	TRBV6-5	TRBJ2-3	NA	CASSYTSGYTDTQYF	TGTGCCAGCAGTTACACAAGCGGATACACAGATACGCAGTATTTT
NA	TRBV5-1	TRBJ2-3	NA	CASSLGLPRDTQYF	TGCGCCAGCAGCTTGGGGTTGCCGAGGGATACGCAGTATTTT
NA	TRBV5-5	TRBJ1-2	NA	CASSLYGARGYTF	TGTGCCAGCAGCTTGTATGGGGCGCGTGGCTACACCTTC
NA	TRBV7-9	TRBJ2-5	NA	CASSLQGQETQYF	TGTGCCAGCAGCCTACAGGGACAAGAGACCCAGTACTTC
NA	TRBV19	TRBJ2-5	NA	CASSINRESETQYF	TGTGCCAGTAGTATCAACAGGGAGTCAGAGACCCAGTACTTC
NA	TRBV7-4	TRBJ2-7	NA	CASRRNLPGQSSYEQYF	TGTGCCAGCAGACGTAACCTCCCGGGCCAAAGCTCCTACGAGCAGTACTTC
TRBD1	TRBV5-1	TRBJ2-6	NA	CASSSGQGNSGANVLTF	TGCGCCAGCAGCTCAGGACAGGGAAACTCTGGGGCCAACGTCCTGACTTTC
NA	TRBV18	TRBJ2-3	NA	CASSEAVADTQYF	TGTGCCAGCTCGGAAGCTGTCGCAGATACGCAGTATTTT
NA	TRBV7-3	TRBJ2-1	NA	CASSSSTHEQFF	TGTGCCAGCAGCTCCTCAACACATGAGCAGTTCTTC
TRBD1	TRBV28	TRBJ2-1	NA	CASRTGTGGMWEQFF	TGTGCCAGCAGGACCGGGACAGGGGGTATGTGGGAGCAGTTCTTC
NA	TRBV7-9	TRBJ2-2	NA	CASSLISGELFF	TGTGCCAGCAGCTTAATCTCCGGGGAGCTGTTTTTT
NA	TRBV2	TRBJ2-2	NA	CASRDTNTGELFF	TGTGCCAGCAGGGACACCAACACCGGGGAGCTGTTTTTT
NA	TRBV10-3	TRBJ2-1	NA	CAISESGSPYNEQFF	TGTGCCATCAGTGAGTCGGGCAGCCCCTACAATGAGCAGTTCTTC
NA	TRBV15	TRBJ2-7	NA	CATSRDRWYEQYF	TGTGCCACCAGCAGAGATAGGTGGTACGAGCAGTACTTC
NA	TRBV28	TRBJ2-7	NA	CASSSTPVYEQYF	TGTGCCAGCAGCTCTACTCCCGTATACGAGCAGTACTTC
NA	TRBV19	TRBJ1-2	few	CASRRNYGYTF	TGTGCCAGTAGGCGAAACTATGGCTACACCTTC
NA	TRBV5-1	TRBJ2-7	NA	CASSLTGRDEQYF	TGCGCCAGCAGCTTGACAGGGCGTGACGAGCAGTACTTC
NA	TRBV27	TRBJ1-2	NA	CASSPSPSYYGYTF	TGTGCCAGCAGTCCATCCCCGTCCTACTATGGCTACACCTTC
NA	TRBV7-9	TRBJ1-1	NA	CASSLDQNTEAFF	TGTGCCAGCAGCTTAGATCAAAACACTGAAGCTTTCTTT
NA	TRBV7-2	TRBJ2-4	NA	CASSPPGRTDIQYF	TGTGCCAGCAGCCCCCCGGGGCGAACGGACATTCAGTACTTC
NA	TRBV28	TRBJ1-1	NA	CASSFGWRGMNTEAFF	TGTGCCAGCAGTTTTGGTTGGCGTGGCATGAACACTGAAGCTTTCTTT
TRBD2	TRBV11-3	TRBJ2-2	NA	CASSRSGTGTGELFF	TGTGCCAGCAGCCGAAGCGGGACTGGGACCGGGGAGCTGTTTTTT
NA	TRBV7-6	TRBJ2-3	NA	CASSERLTIGRDTQYF	TGTGCCAGCAGCGAACGCCTGACCATCGGTAGAGATACGCAGTATTTT
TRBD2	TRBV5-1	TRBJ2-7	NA	CASSLEELAGASPNEQYF	TGCGCCAGCAGCTTGGAGGAGCTAGCGGGCGCCTCCCCTAACGAGCAGTACTTC
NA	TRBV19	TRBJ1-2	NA	CASSLTSNYGYTF	TGTGCCAGTAGTTTAACCTCTAACTATGGCTACACCTTC
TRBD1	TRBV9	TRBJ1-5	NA	CASSADRGDFGNQPQHF	TGTGCCAGCAGCGCTGACAGGGGGGACTTCGGCAATCAGCCCCAGCATTTT
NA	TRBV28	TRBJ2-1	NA	CASQTQASPNEQFF	TGTGCCAGCCAAACACAGGCTAGCCCGAATGAGCAGTTCTTC
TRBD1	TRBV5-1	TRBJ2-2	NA	CASSLAVGTGETNTGELFF	TGCGCCAGCAGCTTGGCCGTGGGGACAGGGGAGACGAACACCGGGGAGCTGTTTTTT
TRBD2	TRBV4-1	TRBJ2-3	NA	CASSQVARGDTDTQYF	TGCGCCAGCAGCCAAGTGGCGCGGGGGGACACAGATACGCAGTATTTT
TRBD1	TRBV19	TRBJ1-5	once	CASRMDRLQPQHF	TGTGCTAGTAGAATGGACAGGTTACAGCCCCAGCATTTT
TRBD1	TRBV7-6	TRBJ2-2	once	CASSRPRDRVPNTGELFF	TGTGCCAGCTCCCGTCCAAGAGACAGGGTTCCGAACACCGGGGAGCTGTTTTTT
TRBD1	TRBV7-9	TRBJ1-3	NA	CASSVGTGESNTIYF	TGTGCCAGCAGCGTCGGGACAGGGGAATCCAACACCATATATTTT
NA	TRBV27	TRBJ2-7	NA	CASRMGREYEQYF	TGTGCCAGCAGAATGGGACGGGAATACGAGCAGTACTTC